This T cell receptor beta chain was found in a study of blood T cell repertoires in COVID-19. Across the study: Samples representing acute and convalescent COVID-19 were sourced from the United States, Italy and Spain. In each case, the material was cDNA or gDNA derived from T cells, B-cell-depleted T cells, or PBMCs.

Authors' processing steps: Amplification of reference gene primers provided the estimated nucleated cell counts. Clones were read by immunoSEQ multiplex PCR, and TCRdb kept only the in-frame ones, dropping some. Clone size and V and J calls were adopted from that table, with D and trimming inferred from the DNA. The table has about 120,000 clones, over 70% seen once. There are 15 residues in the CDR3. The V end was cut by 6 bases, the J end by 4 bases, with 16 bases between. Per the germline V gene, CDR1 is MNHEY and CDR2 is SVGEGT. This clone was observed a single time. The chain is built from TRBV6-2 or TRBV6-3 and TRBJ1-5; D remains unclear. The sequenced sample was peripheral blood. The sequence came from a man older than 75 with active or convalescent COVID-19. The CDR3 protein is CASSLLGDTNQPQHF. As DNA, the CDR3 is TGTGCCAGCAGCCTACTCGGTGATACTAATCAGCCCCAGCATTTT.